This is a list of T cell receptor beta chains from one sample in a study of shared clonotypes between healthy human individuals. Only in-frame clones appear in the TCRdb table, and some are missing; sequencing was by immunoSEQ multiplex PCR. The sample has about 2 million clones, roughly 94% seen once. The material sequenced was naive CD8+ T cells sorted from blood. Receptors originate from a young man in good health. CDR3s include the opening cysteine and the closing phenylalanine or tryptophan. A D gene is named only where the DNA matches it firmly.

V: TRBV27
D: TRBD1
J: TRBJ1-2
CDR3: CASSPTTGGYGYTF
DNA: TGTGCCAGCAGTCCTACGACAGGGGGCTATGGCTACACCTTC

V: TRBV11-1
D: TRBD2
J: TRBJ2-1
CDR3: CASSFHPTSHDEQFF
DNA: TGTGCCAGCAGCTTTCACCCGACTAGCCACGATGAGCAGTTCTTC

V: TRBV15
D: -
J: TRBJ2-1
CDR3: CATSREASSGEQFF
DNA: TGTGCCACCAGCAGAGAGGCTAGCAGCGGTGAGCAGTTCTTC

V: TRBV13
D: -
J: TRBJ1-2
CDR3: CASSLAPGTPGGDYYGYTF
DNA: TGTGCCAGCAGCTTAGCCCCTGGGACGCCGGGGGGGGATTACTATGGCTACACCTTC

V: TRBV19
D: TRBD1
J: TRBJ2-1
CDR3: CASSGLTGNNEQFF
DNA: TGTGCCAGTAGTGGGCTGACAGGGAACAATGAGCAGTTCTTC

V: TRBV7-3
D: TRBD2
J: TRBJ2-3
CDR3: CASSFNGGDTQYF
DNA: TGTGCCAGCAGCTTCAACGGGGGGGATACGCAGTATTTT

V: TRBV7-6
D: TRBD1
J: TRBJ1-3
CDR3: CASSSDRDFGNTIYF
DNA: TGTGCCAGCAGTTCGGACAGGGACTTCGGAAACACCATATATTTT

V: TRBV30
D: -
J: TRBJ1-4
CDR3: CAWSEGGGGELFF
DNA: TGTGCCTGGAGTGAAGGGGGGGGCGGAGAACTGTTTTTT

V: TRBV20-1
D: -
J: TRBJ2-1
CDR3: CSARGGEQFF
DNA: TGCAGTGCTAGAGGGGGTGAGCAGTTCTTC

V: TRBV7-9
D: -
J: TRBJ1-4
CDR3: CASSLEGEKLFF
DNA: TGTGCCAGCAGCCTTGAGGGTGAAAAACTGTTTTTT